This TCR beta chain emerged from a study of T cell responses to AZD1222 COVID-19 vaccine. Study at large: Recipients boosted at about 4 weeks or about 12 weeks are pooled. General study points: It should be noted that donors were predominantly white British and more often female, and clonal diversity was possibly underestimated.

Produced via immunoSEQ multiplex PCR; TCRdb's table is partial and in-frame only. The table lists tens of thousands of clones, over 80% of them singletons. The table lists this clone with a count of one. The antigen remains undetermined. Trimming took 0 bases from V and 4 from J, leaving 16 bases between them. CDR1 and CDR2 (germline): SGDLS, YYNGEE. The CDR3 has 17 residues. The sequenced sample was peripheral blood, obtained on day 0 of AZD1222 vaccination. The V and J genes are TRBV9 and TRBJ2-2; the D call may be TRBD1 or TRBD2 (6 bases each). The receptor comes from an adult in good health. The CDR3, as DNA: TGTGCCAGCAGCGTAGCTTCGGGGGCGGCGGGCACCGGGGAGCTGTTTTTT. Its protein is CASSVASGAAGTGELFF.